The 13 T cell receptor beta chains reported below all come from one sample, sequenced in a study of T cells in Graves' hyperthyroidism and ophthalmopathy (dated by TCRdb to 2018 to 2020). Library preparation employed multiplex PCR. The reads were generated on an Illumina HiSeq 2000. Amplification of TCR beta CDR3 regions was carried out from RNA transcripts. A first-round RT-PCR of the TCR CDR3 used the HTBI primer set with the Qiagen OneStep RT-PCR kit. The public reads were quality trimmed at Q25 with fastp and then assembled into clones with MiXCR by TCRdb, keeping productive beta chains. When rows share a CDR3 protein, they turn into one entry using the most common DNA and genes. Present in this sample are some 360,000 distinct CDR3 sequences, over 15% of which were seen just once. The ten largest make up about 14% of the sample. Sequences were obtained from blood. These receptor sequences come from a woman aged 40 to 50 with Graves' ophthalmopathy.

The rearrangement links TRBV3-1 to TRBJ2-7; 9 bases are shared with TRBD1. This CDR3 is built from 14 residues. The V gene's germline CDR1 is LGHDT and CDR2 YNNKEL (reference sequence). After removal of 4 bases from V and 3 bases from J, the junction contained 4 bases not matched to a gene. CDR3 bases: TGTGCCAGCAGCCCAGGGACAGGGAACTACGAGCAGTACTTC. Amino acid sequence: CASSPGTGNYEQYF.

This clonotype was observed at least ten times. This rearrangement joins TRBV12-3 or TRBV12-4 to TRBJ2-6; 7 nucleotides align to TRBD1. V trimming: 5 bases; J trimming: 2 bases; junction bases outside the gene matches: 9. The CDR3 length is 17 residues. In DNA form, the CDR3 reads TGTGCCAGCAGTCCTGACCCACAGGGGCCTGGGGCCAACGTCCTGACTTTC. This gives the protein CASSPDPQGPGANVLTF.

This clonotype was seen ten or more times. V is TRBV27 and J is TRBJ1-1; D perhaps matches TRBD1 (5 bases). Germline lookup yields CDR1 MNHEY and CDR2 SMNVEV (reference sequence). V lost 2 bases to trimming and J lost 0 bases, with 16 bases between them. The CDR3 has 17 residues. The CDR3 reads CASSLRRDLLVNTEAFF. CDR3 in DNA: TGTGCCAGCAGTTTAAGGAGGGACTTACTAGTGAACACTGAAGCTTTCTTT.

This clonotype was recorded many times. The chain joins TRBV2 to TRBJ2-2, with 9 bases fitting TRBD2. CDR3 length: 16 amino acids. V was clipped by 5 bases and J by 4 bases; unmatched bases: 8. The germline V gene encodes CDR1 SNHLY and CDR2 FYNNEI. The CDR3 here is CASSSGLARGTGELFF. The CDR3 DNA sequence: TGTGCCAGCAGTTCCGGACTAGCGAGAGGCACCGGGGAGCTGTTTTTT. Using reference TRBV2 and TRBJ2-2 for the parts outside the CDR3, the full variable domain is EPEVTQTPSHQVTQMGQEVILRCVPISNHLYFYWYRQILGQKVEFLVSFYNNEISEKSEIFDDQFSVERPDGSNFTLKIRSTKLEDSAMYFCASSSGLARGTGELFFGEGSRLTVL.

This clonotype was seen repeatedly, ten times or more. V is TRBV29-1 and J is TRBJ1-6; D remains unclear. This CDR3 comprises 13 residues. Trimming left V 4 bases short and J 3 bases short, with 7 bases between. Germline V gene sequence: CDR1 SQVTM, CDR2 ANQGSEA. This chain's CDR3 is CSVAQSYNSPLHF. In nucleotides, the CDR3 is TGCAGCGTTGCCCAGAGCTATAATTCACCCCTCCACTTT. Variable domain in full (rest from reference TRBV29-1 and TRBJ1-6): SAVISQKPSRDICQRGTSLTIQCQVDSQVTMMFWYRQQPGQSLTLIATANQGSEATYESGFVIDKFPISRPNLTFSTLTVSNMSPEDSSIYLCSVAQSYNSPLHFGNGTRLTVT.

In its sample, this clonotype was seen many times. The gene calls are TRBV7-2 and TRBJ1-2, with D perhaps matching TRBD1 (5 bases). Trimming pared 5 bases from V and 7 bases from J, leaving 20 bases between. Per the germline V gene, CDR1 is SGHTA and CDR2 is FQGNSA. CDR3 length: 15 residues. CDR3 bases: TGTGCCAGCAGCCTATCCGGGACTAAGTTCTCTGGCTACACCTTC. This gives the protein CASSLSGTKFSGYTF.

This clonotype was observed at least ten times. The rearrangement uses TRBV20-1 and TRBJ1-1; TRBD1 agrees at 8 bases. The CDR3 extends over 13 amino acids. From germline, CDR1 is DFQATT and CDR2 SNEGSKA (reference sequence). The J segment lost 10 bases and the V segment lost 6 bases, leaving 13 bases of the junction unmatched. The CDR3 nucleotides are TGCAGTGCCAGGGACAGGACGAGGAAACGAGCTTTCTTT. Translation: CSARDRTRKRAFF.

This clonotype appeared many times. The rearrangement links TRBV7-3 to TRBJ2-2, with TRBD1 matching over 7 bases. The V and J ends lost 0 bases and 7 bases, in that order; junction bases with no gene match: 8. Germline CDR1 SGHTA, CDR2 FQGTGA. This CDR3 is built from 16 residues. CDR3 protein: CASSLTSAGGIGELFF. CDR3 in DNA: TGTGCCAGCAGCTTAACGTCGGCAGGGGGTATCGGGGAGCTGTTTTTT. Complete variable domain (other parts from reference TRBV7-3 and TRBJ2-2): GAGVSQTPSNKVTEKGKYVELRCDPISGHTALYWYRQSLGQGPEFLIYFQGTGAADDSGLPNDRFFAVRPEGSVSTLKIQRTERGDSAVYLCASSLTSAGGIGELFFGEGSRLTVL.

This clonotype has a count of ten or more. The gene calls are TRBV13 and TRBJ2-3, with D perhaps TRBD2 (6 bases). This CDR3 comprises 14 residues. Trimming removed 5 bases from V and 2 bases from J, with 11 bases in between. Germline V gene data show CDR1 as PRHDT and CDR2 as FYEKMQ (reference sequence). For the CDR3, the DNA is TGTGCCAGCAGCAGAGCGGGCCCCACAGATACGCAGTATTTT. It translates to CASSRAGPTDTQYF.

The chain is built from TRBV6-1 and TRBJ1-2, with 9 positions matching TRBD1. CDR3 length: 13 residues. V was pared by 10 bases and J by 4 bases, with 7 bases of the junction left unmatched. Germline CDR1 MNHNS, CDR2 SASEGT. The CDR3 loop reads CATKTGGGYGYTF. The CDR3 DNA sequence: TGTGCCACCAAAACAGGGGGCGGCTATGGCTACACCTTC.

This clonotype was counted a few times. A much larger clone is a single base away; this may be a read error. V usage is TRBV6-5 and J usage is TRBJ1-5; 9 bases are shared with TRBD1. Germline CDR1 and CDR2: MNHEY and SVGAGI. CDR3 length: 14 amino acids. The CDR3: CTSSYRGLNQPQHF. Here the CDR3 DNA reads TGTACCAGCAGTTACAGGGGGCTTAATCAGCCCCAGCATTTT.

This clonotype was observed many times. This chain joins TRBV20-1 and TRBJ2-7; 9 nucleotides line up with TRBD2. This CDR3 is 13 amino acids long. Trimming cost V 7 bases and J 1 base; bases outside gene matches: 5. Germline CDR1 reads DFQATT; CDR2 reads SNEGSKA (reference sequence). CDR3 amino acids: CSVSGRPSYEQYF. DNA for the CDR3: TGCAGTGTTAGCGGGAGACCTTCCTACGAGCAGTACTTC.

Ten or more counts support this clonotype. The genes are TRBV28 and TRBJ1-1; D is possibly TRBD1 (5 bases). Per the germline V gene, CDR1 is MDHEN and CDR2 is SYDVKM. This CDR3 is 15 amino acids long. Trimming took off 3 bases at V and 5 bases at J, with 16 bases between the two ends. The CDR3 here is CASSFQQGLGTEAFF. CDR3 in DNA: TGTGCCAGCAGTTTTCAGCAGGGCCTGGGGACTGAAGCTTTCTTT.